This passage covers 18 T cell receptor beta chains from one sample sequenced in a study of vaccination effects on CD4 cells after COVID-19. For these TCRs, the target antigens are not known. Some clones are missing from TCRdb's copy, which holds only in-frame ones; the method was immunoSEQ multiplex PCR. The sample holds under 50,000 clones, roughly four fifths seen once. Antigen-specific CD4+ T cells were expanded (with viral peptide pools) by the ViraFEST assay ahead of sequencing. At the end of approximately 10 days of culture, CD4+ T cells were isolated. Vaccination of participants consisted of two doses of either the BNT162b2 or mRNA-1273 vaccine. Material: CD4+ T cells from PBMCs cultured with HCoV-NL63 spike peptides, obtained after COVID-19 vaccination. All receptors come from a human donor who received a COVID-19 vaccine. Some clones in this sample may be carry-over from other donors' samples.

This chain connects TRBV2 to TRBJ2-1; 11 positions agree with TRBD2. This CDR3 is 14 amino acids long. Germline V CDR1 and CDR2: SNHLY, FYNNEI. The J segment lost 7 bases and the V segment lost 6 bases, leaving 5 bases of the junction unmatched. As DNA, the CDR3 is TGTGCCAGCAGGAGACTAGCGGGGATGAATGAGCAGTTCTTC. Encoded protein: CASRRLAGMNEQFF. Full variable domain (remainder filled in from reference TRBV2 and TRBJ2-1): EPEVTQTPSHQVTQMGQEVILRCVPISNHLYFYWYRQILGQKVEFLVSFYNNEISEKSEIFDDQFSVERPDGSNFTLKIRSTKLEDSAMYFCASRRLAGMNEQFFGPGTRLTVL.

The rearrangement links TRBV5-1 to TRBJ2-5; 13 bases match TRBD2. CDR3 length: 21 amino acids. The V gene end was trimmed by 3 bases and the J gene end by 5 bases; junction bases not matched to a gene: 22. Germline loops: CDR1 SGHRS, CDR2 YFSETQ. CDR3 loop: CASSSLPLAGGPPSRWETQYF. CDR3 in DNA: TGCGCCAGCAGCTCCCTCCCACTAGCGGGGGGGCCTCCTTCACGCTGGGAGACCCAGTACTTC.

The rearrangement links TRBV10-3 to TRBJ1-1, with D possibly TRBD1 on 5 matching bases. Between the trimmed V and J ends, which lost 3 bases and 0 bases, there was a span of 8 bases. The CDR3 sequence is 14 residues long. CDR1 is ENHRY, CDR2 SYGVKD, per germline. The CDR3 loop reads CAISEPGLNTEAFF. CDR3 sequence (DNA): TGTGCCATCAGTGAACCGGGGCTGAACACTGAAGCTTTCTTT.

This clone was seen once. The chain combines TRBV2 with TRBJ2-3; the D call may be TRBD1 or TRBD2 (5 bases each). V was shortened by 8 bases and J by 0 bases, with 12 bases between the two germline ends. Looked up from germline, CDR1 is SNHLY and CDR2 is FYNNEI. The CDR3 spans 14 residues. In DNA, the CDR3 is TGTGCCAGCCAGTGGGGGTCTAGCACAGATACGCAGTATTTT. Amino acids: CASQWGSSTDTQYF.

The chain uses TRBV5-1 and TRBJ1-6, with a possible D match to TRBD1 (5 bases). Per the germline V gene, CDR1 is SGHRS and CDR2 is YFSETQ. Trimming stripped 6 bases from V and 8 bases from J, with 12 bases between. The CDR3 consists of 13 residues. The CDR3: CASTGEGDSPLHF. The CDR3 nucleotides read TGCGCCAGCACGGGGGAAGGGGATTCACCCCTCCACTTT.

In this sample, this clone turned up a few times. The DNA for the CDR3 is TGTGCCAGCAGCCAAGCAGGGGGCTATCAGCCCCAGCATTTT. As protein: CASSQAGGYQPQHF. The V and J genes are TRBV3-1 (or the pseudogene TRBV3-2) and TRBJ1-5, with 8 bases that match TRBD1. Germline V gives CDR1 LGHDT, CDR2 YNNKEL (reference sequence). V was clipped by 1 base and J by 5 bases; unmatched bases: 1. This CDR3 is 14 amino acids long.

The V call is TRBV18, the J call TRBJ2-3; D gene ambiguous. The CDR3 covers 13 residues. CDR1 and CDR2 from the germline V gene are KGHSH and LQKENI. Trimming shortened V by 6 bases and J by 2 bases, and 9 bases separated the two germline ends. The CDR3 DNA sequence: TGTGCCAGCTCCACCTCACTCACAGATACGCAGTATTTT. This codes for CASSTSLTDTQYF. Using reference TRBV18 and TRBJ2-3 for the parts outside the CDR3, the full variable domain is NAGVMQNPRHLVRRRGQEARLRCSPMKGHSHVYWYRQLPEEGLKFMVYLQKENIIDESGMPKERFSAEFPKEGPSILRIQQVVRGDSAAYFCASSTSLTDTQYFGPGTRLTVL.

This clone showed up just once. The chain employs TRBV2 and TRBJ1-5, with D unclear. V was cut by 1 base and J by 4 bases, with 11 bases left in between. CDR1 and CDR2 (germline): SNHLY, FYNNEI. CDR3 size: 15 residues. The CDR3 loop is CASSEVVLFNQPQHF. CDR3 DNA sequence: TGTGCCAGCAGTGAAGTGGTATTGTTTAATCAGCCCCAGCATTTT.

The chain couples TRBV30 to TRBJ2-2, with D perhaps being TRBD1 or TRBD2 (5 bases each). CDR1 and CDR2 (germline): GTSNPN, SVGIG (reference sequence). Trimming left V 0 bases short and J 4 bases short, with 12 bases between. The CDR3 spans 15 residues. CDR3 amino acids: CAWSVGTRATGELFF. As DNA, the CDR3 is TGTGCCTGGAGTGTGGGGACGCGGGCCACCGGGGAGCTGTTTTTT.

The rearrangement links TRBV12-3 or TRBV12-4 to TRBJ2-3; the match to TRBD2 covers 7 bases. The CDR3 consists of 12 residues. Trimming took 1 base from V and 10 from J; bases not matched to a gene: 2. CDR3 sequence: CASSLVLASQYF. The CDR3 DNA is TGTGCCAGCAGTTTAGTACTAGCGTCGCAGTATTTT.

V gene TRBV10-3 combines with J gene TRBJ2-7; 8 nucleotides agree with TRBD1. The CDR3 length is 15 residues. V shed 6 bases and J 0 bases; nucleotides not matched to a gene: 7. The germline V gene encodes CDR1 ENHRY and CDR2 SYGVKD. The CDR3 bases are TGTGCCATCAGCCGCGGACAGGGCGACTCCTACGAGCAGTACGTC. Translating it yields CAISRGQGDSYEQYV.

This clone showed up just a few times. V is TRBV19 and J is TRBJ2-7; TRBD1 or TRBD2 may be the D gene (5 bases each). The CDR3 consists of 19 residues. Trimming pared 1 base from V and 2 bases from J, leaving 24 bases between. In germline, CDR1 is LNHDA, CDR2 SQIVND (reference sequence). The CDR3 region has the DNA TGTGCCAGTAGTATAGTAGGGGCAGGGTCTAAGATACTAGCCTACGAGCAGTACGTC. It encodes CASSIVGAGSKILAYEQYV.

The rearrangement joins TRBV5-1 to TRBJ1-1; D possibly corresponds to TRBD1 (5 bases). V lost 0 bases to trimming and J lost 3 bases, with 12 bases between them. This CDR3 is built from 15 residues. Germline assignment: CDR1 SGHRS and CDR2 YFSETQ. CDR3 bases: TGCGCCAGCAGCTTGGTTGGGGGTCTGGACACTGAAGCTTTCTTT. Its protein product is CASSLVGGLDTEAFF.

V and J are TRBV7-3 and TRBJ2-2; 8 nucleotides line up with TRBD1. CDR1 and CDR2 (germline): SGHTA, FQGTGA. The ends lost 3 bases at V and 1 base at J; junction bases unmatched: 4. CDR3 length equals 16 residues. This CDR3 reads CASSFTGTGNTGELFF. The CDR3 DNA reads as TGTGCCAGCAGCTTTACCGGGACAGGGAACACCGGGGAGCTGTTTTTT.

The V gene is TRBV2, the J gene TRBJ1-4; possible D gene TRBD1, 5 bases. The CDR3 extends over 15 amino acids. V was trimmed by 2 bases and J by 0 bases, leaving 7 bases between them. CDR1 and CDR2 from the germline V gene are SNHLY and FYNNEI. The CDR3 loop is CASSEQGSTNEKLFF. In DNA, the CDR3 is TGTGCCAGCAGTGAACAGGGCTCAACTAATGAAAAACTGTTTTTT.

J is TRBJ2-3 and V is TRBV24-1; D not resolved. The germline gives CDR1 KGHDR, CDR2 SFDVKD. V was shortened by 3 bases and J by 7 bases, with 10 bases between the two germline ends. This CDR3 comprises 13 residues. The CDR3 bases are TGTGCCACCAGTGATCCAGGTGTACATACGCAGTATTTT. Its protein is CATSDPGVHTQYF.

This clone came up a few times. The rearrangement links TRBV5-1 to TRBJ1-6, with a possible D match to TRBD1 (5 bases). V was clipped by 4 bases and J by 7 bases, with 18 bases between them. Germline CDR1 SGHRS, CDR2 YFSETQ. CDR3 size: 16 residues. CDR3 DNA sequence: TGCGCCAGCAGCCCGACCGCCGACAGATTCAATTCACCCCTCCACTTT. Protein sequence: CASSPTADRFNSPLHF.

The chain combines TRBV27 with TRBJ2-1; 8 nucleotides line up with TRBD1. The CDR3 runs 17 residues. V lost 4 bases and J lost 0; bases outside the gene matches: 8. From germline, CDR1 is MNHEY and CDR2 SMNVEV (reference sequence). CDR3 protein: CASSYPGQGFSYNEQFF. CDR3 sequence (DNA): TGTGCCAGCAGTTATCCCGGACAGGGATTCTCCTACAATGAGCAGTTCTTC.